This record concerns one T cell receptor beta chain sequence. Its antigen remains unidentified. Unique molecular identifiers featured in each of the TCR beta cDNA libraries. Between about 0.85 and 11 million T cells gave rise to hundreds of thousands of cDNA molecules. Each CDR3 protein gets one entry after TCRdb re-called the PCR reads with MiXCR. The repertoire holds approximately 660,000 distinct CDR3 sequences, with approximately 59% as singletons. CDR3 length equals 12 residues. Trimming shortened V by 3 bases and J by 7 bases, and 12 bases separated the two germline ends. Germline CDR1 and CDR2: DFQATT and SNEGSKA (reference sequence). This entry belongs to a study of post-analysis software for immune sequencing data. Looking at the study overall: There were relapsing-remitting, secondary progressive and progressive-relapsing multiple sclerosis among the disease courses included. Overall study results and limits: A significant reduction in normalized Chao1 diversity was observed in multiple sclerosis patients versus controls. Five or six TRBV segments appeared more often in patients than in controls, and TRBV5-6, TRBV5-1 and TRBV20-1 were among these. The F measure placed samples prepared in the same batch into strongly shared clusters.

The material sequenced was blood. The sequence derives from a girl aged 2 to 9 with multiple sclerosis. J is TRBJ1-1 and V is TRBV20-1; D perhaps matches TRBD1 (6 bases). CDR3 sequence: CSASGGRDEAFF. Here the CDR3 DNA reads TGCAGTGCTAGCGGGGGCAGGGATGAAGCTTTCTTT.